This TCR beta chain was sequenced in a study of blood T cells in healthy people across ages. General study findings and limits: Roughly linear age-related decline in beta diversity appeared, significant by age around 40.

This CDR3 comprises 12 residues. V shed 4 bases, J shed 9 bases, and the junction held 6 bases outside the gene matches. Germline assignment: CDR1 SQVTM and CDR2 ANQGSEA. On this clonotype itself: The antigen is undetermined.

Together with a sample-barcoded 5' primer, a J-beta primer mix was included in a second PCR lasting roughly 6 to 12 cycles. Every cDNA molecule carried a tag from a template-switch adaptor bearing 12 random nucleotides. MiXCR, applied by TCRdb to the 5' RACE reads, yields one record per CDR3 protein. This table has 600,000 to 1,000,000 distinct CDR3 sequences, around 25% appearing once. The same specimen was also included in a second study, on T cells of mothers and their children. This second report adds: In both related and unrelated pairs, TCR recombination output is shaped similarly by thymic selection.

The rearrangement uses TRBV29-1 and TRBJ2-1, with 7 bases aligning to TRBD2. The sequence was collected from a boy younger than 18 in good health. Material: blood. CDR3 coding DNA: TGCAGCGTTGGGGAGGGGTTATTTGAGCAGTTCTTC. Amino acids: CSVGEGLFEQFF.